The present T cell receptor beta chain was sequenced within a study of T-cell reconstitution after alpha-beta-depleted transplantation in children. Study-level findings and limits: Reports say that about two months after transplant, the alpha-beta T cells came out of several hundred graft clones that had expanded.

This clonotype was observed a handful of times. Its specificity is unknown. Library preparation (for TCRbeta) was performed with unique molecular identifiers. MiXCR, applied by TCRdb to the PCR reads, yields one record per CDR3 protein. Here the sample spans about 260,000 distinct CDR3 sequences, roughly 7.7% being singletons. Unmatched junction bases numbered 4, after V lost 5 bases and J lost 5 bases. Germline assignment: CDR1 SEHNR and CDR2 FQNEAQ (reference sequence). CDR3 length equals 13 residues. This TCR was sampled from a male patient younger than 18 who had a stem cell transplant for acute lymphoblastic leukemia, so the T cells may come from the graft donor. The sequenced sample was PBMCs, mostly from graft donor cells, obtained 180 days after TCRalphabeta/CD19-depleted stem cell transplant. This chain joins TRBV7-9 and TRBJ2-3; TRBD1 matches 7 bases. Here the CDR3 DNA reads TGTGCCAGCAGCATACCAGGGGGAGATACGCAGTATTTT. It translates to CASSIPGGDTQYF. Variable domain in full (rest from reference TRBV7-9 and TRBJ2-3): DTGVSQNPRHKITKRGQNVTFRCDPISEHNRLYWYRQTLGQGPEFLTYFQNEAQLEKSRLLSDRFSAERPKGSFSTLEIQRTEQGDSAMYLCASSIPGGDTQYFGPGTRLTVL.